One sample yielded the 23 T cell receptor beta chains listed below, sequenced in a study of OX40 agonist ivuxolimab in advanced cancers. TCRdb's copy holds only in-frame clones and misses some; the assay was immunoSEQ multiplex PCR. The table has about 68,000 clones, around nine tenths seen once. The specimen comprised CD4+ or CD8+ T cells sorted from blood, sampled in a trial of the OX40 agonist ivuxolimab. Receptor source: an adult with an advanced solid tumor such as melanoma, head and neck, liver or kidney cancer.

This clone was detected only once. V usage is TRBV6-5 and J usage is TRBJ1-1; D is ambiguous. Germline V CDR1 and CDR2: MNHEY, SVGAGI. The CDR3 has 14 residues. In DNA, the CDR3 is TGTGCGAGCGAACCGAGTAATGGTGGCACTGAAGCTTTCTTT. Protein product: CASEPSNGGTEAFF.

The chain links TRBV5-1 to TRBJ2-2; D is possibly TRBD1 or TRBD2 (5 bases each). The CDR3 contains 14 residues. CDR1 is SGHRS and CDR2 is YFSETQ in the germline V gene. The V and J ends lost 0 bases and 5 bases respectively, with 8 bases between them. CDR3 nucleotides: TGCGCCAGCAGCTTGGAAGGGGAGACCGGGGAGCTGTTTTTT. This sequence encodes CASSLEGETGELFF.

This clone has a single count. The chain combines TRBV7-6 with TRBJ2-3; 7 bases map to TRBD1. This CDR3 contains 15 residues. In germline, CDR1 is SGHVS, CDR2 FNYEAQ. The V gene end was trimmed by 1 base and the J gene end by 5 bases; junction bases not matched to a gene: 6. In DNA form, the CDR3 reads TGTGCCAGCAGCTTAGAGGACCCAGGGGGAGATACGCAGTATTTT. It specifies CASSLEDPGGDTQYF.

The rearrangement uses TRBV27 and TRBJ1-2; TRBD1 matches at 9 bases. The CDR3 runs 15 residues. Germline loops: CDR1 MNHEY, CDR2 SMNVEV (reference sequence). Trimming cost V 4 bases and J 4 bases; bases outside gene matches: 7. The CDR3 spells CASSYAGQGGYGYTF. The CDR3 nucleotides are TGTGCCAGCAGTTACGCGGGACAGGGTGGCTATGGCTACACCTTC.

The rearrangement links TRBV9 to TRBJ1-1; D is undetermined. Trimming removed 3 bases from V and 4 bases from J, with 7 bases in between. Germline-derived CDR1 and CDR2 are SGDLS and YYNGEE. The CDR3 has 12 residues. The CDR3 DNA follows: TGTGCCAGCAGCGGACCGGGCACTGAAGCTTTCTTT. This translates into CASSGPGTEAFF.

The rearrangement links TRBV5-1 to TRBJ1-1; no clear D. The CDR3 length is 12 residues. V was trimmed by 5 bases and J by 1 base, leaving 6 bases between them. Per germline, CDR1 SGHRS and CDR2 YFSETQ. CDR3 in DNA: TGCGCCAGCAGGGTGGAGAACACTGAAGCTTTCTTT. Protein: CASRVENTEAFF.

The count of this clone is one. The gene calls are TRBV27 and TRBJ2-1; TRBD2 matches 7 bases. The CDR3 sequence is 18 residues long. Germline V lookup: CDR1 MNHEY, CDR2 SMNVEV (reference sequence). The ends lost 5 bases at V and 7 bases at J; junction bases unmatched: 20. The CDR3 loop is CASSPHPLTSDYPNEQFF. The DNA for the CDR3 is TGTGCCAGCAGTCCGCACCCCCTTACTAGCGATTACCCTAATGAGCAGTTCTTC.

The gene calls are TRBV30 and TRBJ1-5; TRBD1 aligns across 7 bases. The V gene's germline CDR1 is GTSNPN and CDR2 SVGIG (reference sequence). The CDR3 is 15 residues long. J lost 6 bases, V lost 1 base, and 9 bases had no gene match. CDR3 DNA: TGTGCCTGGAGTGAGGGACAGATTTCGCCTCAGCCCCAGCATTTT. Translated: CAWSEGQISPQPQHF.

The chain joins TRBV7-3 to TRBJ2-5; D might be TRBD1 or TRBD2, each matching 6 bases. There are 15 residues in the CDR3. Trimming cost V 7 bases and J 4 bases, with 19 bases left between them. In germline, CDR1 is SGHTA, CDR2 FQGTGA. The chain's CDR3 is CASTLLGGRGETQYF. CDR3 in DNA: TGTGCCAGCACCCTATTAGGGGGGCGCGGAGAGACCCAGTACTTC.

V is TRBV10-2 and J is TRBJ2-3, with D maybe TRBD2 (5 bases). Germline V gives CDR1 WSHSY, CDR2 SAAADI. There are 14 residues in the CDR3. V lost 6 bases, J lost 1 base, and 11 bases lay in between. This CDR3 reads CASSQVSGTDTQYF. Written as DNA, the CDR3 is TGCGCCAGCAGCCAGGTTAGCGGCACAGATACGCAGTATTTT.

V is TRBV5-8 and J is TRBJ1-2, with a possible D match to TRBD1 (6 bases). The V end lost 1 base, the J end lost 4 bases, and 14 bases lay between the germline ends. Germline values: CDR1 SGHTS, CDR2 YDEGEE. The CDR3 runs 15 residues. The CDR3 DNA sequence: TGTGCCAGCAGCTTGTCGACAGGAGAAGCCTATGGCTACACCTTC. It codes for CASSLSTGEAYGYTF.

CDR3 amino acids: CASSWGQGPDTQYF. In DNA form, the CDR3 reads TGTGCCAGCAGCTGGGGACAGGGCCCAGATACGCAGTATTTT. The chain has TRBV5-6 and TRBJ2-3; 9 bases match TRBD1. Germline assignment: CDR1 SGHDT and CDR2 YYEEEE. With 3 bases clipped from V and 4 bases from J, the junction kept 3 bases outside the gene matches. This CDR3 contains 14 residues.

The genes are TRBV4-1 and TRBJ2-5; either TRBD1 or TRBD2 may fit D (6 bases each). The CDR3 extends over 14 amino acids. V gave up 5 bases and J gave up 5 bases, with 15 bases separating them. Germline CDR1 reads MGHRA; CDR2 reads YSYEKL. CDR3 in amino acids: CASSAGHWSETQYF. DNA for the CDR3: TGCGCCAGCAGCGCGGGACATTGGTCGGAGACCCAGTACTTC.

The chain links TRBV19 to TRBJ2-1; 10 bases map to TRBD2. Germline V gene sequence: CDR1 LNHDA, CDR2 SQIVND (reference sequence). This CDR3 has 16 amino acids. J lost 3 bases, V lost 4 bases, and 6 bases had no gene match. The CDR3 is CASSNALAGIYNEQFF. CDR3 sequence (DNA): TGTGCCAGTAGTAACGCACTAGCGGGAATCTACAATGAGCAGTTCTTC.

The chain combines TRBV6-5 with TRBJ2-5; 7 bases match TRBD2. The V segment lost 5 bases and the J segment 4 bases; nucleotides outside the gene matches: 10. CDR1 is MNHEY and CDR2 is SVGAGI in the germline V gene. This CDR3 is 15 amino acids long. The CDR3 coding sequence is TGTGCCAGCAGTCCCGGACTAGTTCTCACAGAGACCCAGTACTTC. It codes for CASSPGLVLTETQYF.

V gene TRBV28 combines with J gene TRBJ2-2; maybe TRBD2 (7 bases). The CDR3 runs to 16 residues. Per germline, CDR1 MDHEN and CDR2 SYDVKM. Trimming shortened V by 6 bases and J by 6 bases, and 20 bases separated the two germline ends. This chain's CDR3 is CASRPLDPGGPGELFF. The CDR3 DNA reads as TGTGCCAGCAGGCCCTTGGATCCCGGGGGGCCCGGGGAGCTGTTTTTT.

This rearrangement joins TRBV7-9 to TRBJ2-1, with a possible D match to TRBD2 (5 bases). The CDR3 consists of 13 residues. The V and J ends lost 5 bases and 9 bases respectively, with 14 bases between them. In germline, CDR1 is SEHNR, CDR2 FQNEAQ (reference sequence). The CDR3 loop is CASSRTDRGEQFF. DNA of the CDR3: TGTGCCAGCAGCCGGACGGATCGGGGTGAGCAGTTCTTC. The complete variable domain, with remaining parts taken from reference TRBV7-9 and TRBJ2-1, reads DTGVSQNPRHKITKRGQNVTFRCDPISEHNRLYWYRQTLGQGPEFLTYFQNEAQLEKSRLLSDRFSAERPKGSFSTLEIQRTEQGDSAMYLCASSRTDRGEQFFGPGTRLTVL.

The genes are TRBV28 and TRBJ2-7; D is ambiguous. V dropped 3 bases and J dropped 3 bases, with 12 bases sitting between them. Germline CDR1 reads MDHEN; CDR2 reads SYDVKM. This CDR3 region has 14 residues. CDR3 residues: CASSLGPGLYEQYF. CDR3 coding DNA: TGTGCCAGCAGTTTGGGTCCTGGCCTCTACGAGCAGTACTTC.

The chain recombines TRBV28 with TRBJ1-5; 7 bases align to TRBD1. The trim removed 3 bases at V and 5 bases at J, leaving 4 bases unmatched. Germline V gene sequence: CDR1 MDHEN, CDR2 SYDVKM. This CDR3 comprises 14 residues. The CDR3 DNA follows: TGTGCCAGCAGTTTGATAGGGGGCCATCAGCCCCAGCATTTT. This translates into CASSLIGGHQPQHF. The full variable domain, in which reference TRBV28 and TRBJ1-5 provide the parts outside the CDR3, is DVKVTQSSRYLVKRTGEKVFLECVQDMDHENMFWYRQDPGLGLRLIYFSYDVKMKEKGDIPEGYSVSREKKERFSLILESASTNQTSMYLCASSLIGGHQPQHFGDGTRLSIL.

This clone was counted between two and nine times. The chain combines TRBV4-1 with TRBJ1-6, with D perhaps matching TRBD1 (5 bases). This CDR3 has 15 residues. Trimming cost V 1 base and J 8 bases, with 12 bases left between them. Germline lookup yields CDR1 MGHRA and CDR2 YSYEKL. CDR3 in amino acids: CASSQVGWGDSPLHF. DNA of the CDR3: TGCGCCAGCAGCCAAGTAGGGTGGGGGGATTCACCCCTCCACTTT.

CDR3 sequence: CASSPGPSWETQYF. In DNA, the CDR3 is TGTGCCAGCAGCCCGGGGCCCTCCTGGGAGACCCAGTACTTC. This chain connects TRBV7-8 to TRBJ2-5; D possibly matches TRBD1 or TRBD2 (5 bases each). V gave up 5 bases and J gave up 5 bases, with 15 bases separating them. Germline values: CDR1 SGHVS, CDR2 FQNEAQ. The CDR3 runs 14 residues.

The chain is built from TRBV20-1 and TRBJ2-1; D might be TRBD1 or TRBD2, each matching 5 bases. In germline, CDR1 is DFQATT, CDR2 SNEGSKA (reference sequence). The CDR3 consists of 11 residues. V was shortened by 6 bases and J by 8 bases, with 11 bases between the two germline ends. CDR3 sequence (DNA): TGCAGTGCCCTTTGGGGGTATGAGCAGTTCTTC. It encodes CSALWGYEQFF.

V is TRBV28 and J is TRBJ1-5; TRBD1 matches 12 bases. Germline loops: CDR1 MDHEN, CDR2 SYDVKM. The CDR3 length is 15 residues. V dropped 6 bases and J dropped 5; count of bases not matched to a gene: 5. CDR3 loop: CASSSGQGAHQPQHF. In nucleotides, the CDR3 is TGTGCCAGCAGCTCGGGACAGGGGGCCCATCAGCCCCAGCATTTT.